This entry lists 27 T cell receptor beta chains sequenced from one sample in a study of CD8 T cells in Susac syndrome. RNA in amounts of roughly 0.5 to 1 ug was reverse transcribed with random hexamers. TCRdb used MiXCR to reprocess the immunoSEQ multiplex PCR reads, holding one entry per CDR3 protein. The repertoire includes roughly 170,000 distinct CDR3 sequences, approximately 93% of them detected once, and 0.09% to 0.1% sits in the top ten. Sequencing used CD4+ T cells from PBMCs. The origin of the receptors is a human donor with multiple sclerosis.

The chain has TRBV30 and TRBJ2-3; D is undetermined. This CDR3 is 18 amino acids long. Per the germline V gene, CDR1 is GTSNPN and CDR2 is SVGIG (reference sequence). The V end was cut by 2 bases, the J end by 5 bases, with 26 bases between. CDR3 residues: CAWSPGQVPYQPGDTQYF. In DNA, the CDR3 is TGTGCCTGGAGTCCCGGTCAGGTCCCCTACCAACCCGGAGATACGCAGTATTTT. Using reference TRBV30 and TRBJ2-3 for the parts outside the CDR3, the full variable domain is SQTIHQWPATLVQPVGSPLSLECTVEGTSNPNLYWYRQAAGRGLQLLFYSVGIGQISSEVPQNLSASRPQDRQFILSSKKLLLSDSGFYLCAWSPGQVPYQPGDTQYFGPGTRLTVL.

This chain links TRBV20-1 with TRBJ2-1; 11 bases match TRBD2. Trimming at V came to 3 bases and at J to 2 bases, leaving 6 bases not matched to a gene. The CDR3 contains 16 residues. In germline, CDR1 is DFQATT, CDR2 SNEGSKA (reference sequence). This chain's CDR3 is CSARGIAGGPYNEQFF. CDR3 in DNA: TGCAGTGCTAGGGGCATAGCGGGGGGGCCCTACAATGAGCAGTTCTTC.

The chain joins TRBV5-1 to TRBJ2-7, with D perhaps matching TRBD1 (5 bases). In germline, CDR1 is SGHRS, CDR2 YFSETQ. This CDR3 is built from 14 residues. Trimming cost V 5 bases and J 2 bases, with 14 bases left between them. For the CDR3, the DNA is TGCGCCAGCAGAGGGGCAGGAGCAACCTACGAGCAGTACTTC. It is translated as CASRGAGATYEQYF.

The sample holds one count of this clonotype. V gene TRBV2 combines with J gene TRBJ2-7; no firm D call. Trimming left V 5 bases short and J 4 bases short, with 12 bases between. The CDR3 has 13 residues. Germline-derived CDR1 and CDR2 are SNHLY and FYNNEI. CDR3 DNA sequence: TGTGCCAGCAGTAATAACTTGGGTTACGAGCAGTACTTC. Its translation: CASSNNLGYEQYF.

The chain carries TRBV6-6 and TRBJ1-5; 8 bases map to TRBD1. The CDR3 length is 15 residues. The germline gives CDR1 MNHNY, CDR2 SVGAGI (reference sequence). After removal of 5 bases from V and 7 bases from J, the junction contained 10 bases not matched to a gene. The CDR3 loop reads CASSRDRPRAQPQHF. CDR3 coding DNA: TGTGCCAGCAGTAGGGACAGGCCTCGGGCCCAGCCCCAGCATTTT.

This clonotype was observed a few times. The CDR3: CATSVTGGTETQYF. DNA of the CDR3: TGTGCCACCAGTGTGACGGGGGGCACAGAGACCCAGTACTTC. The chain recombines TRBV24-1 with TRBJ2-5, with D possibly matching TRBD2 (7 bases). The CDR3 runs 14 residues. The germline V gene has CDR1 KGHDR and CDR2 SFDVKD. V was cut by 5 bases and J by 4 bases, with 13 bases left in between.

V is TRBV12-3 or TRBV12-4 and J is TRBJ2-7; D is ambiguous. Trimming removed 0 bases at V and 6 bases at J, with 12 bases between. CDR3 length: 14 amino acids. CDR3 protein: CASSLAQGAGEQYF. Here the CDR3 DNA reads TGTGCCAGCAGTTTAGCACAAGGCGCTGGCGAGCAGTACTTC.

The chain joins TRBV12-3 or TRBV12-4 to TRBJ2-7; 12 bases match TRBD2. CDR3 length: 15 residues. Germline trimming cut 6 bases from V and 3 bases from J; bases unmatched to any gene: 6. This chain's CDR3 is CASSATSGGVYEQYF. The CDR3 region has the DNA TGTGCCAGCAGCGCGACTAGCGGGGGTGTCTACGAGCAGTACTTC.

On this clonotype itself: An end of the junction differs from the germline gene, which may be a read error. The CDR3 DNA sequence: TGTGCTAGCAGCCTCGGGACTATGGGGGAGACCCAGTACTTC. Translation: CASSLGTMGETQYF. V and J are TRBV7-7 and TRBJ2-5; 7 nucleotides agree with TRBD2. Germline CDR1 reads SSHAT; CDR2 reads FNYEAQ (reference sequence). The length of the CDR3 is 14 residues.

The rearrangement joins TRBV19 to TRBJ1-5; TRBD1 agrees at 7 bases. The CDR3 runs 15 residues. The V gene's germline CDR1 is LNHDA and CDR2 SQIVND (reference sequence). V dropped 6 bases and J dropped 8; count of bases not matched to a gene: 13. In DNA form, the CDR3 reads TGTGCCAGTAGGCAGACAGGGCCCAGACGGGAGCCCCAGCATTTT. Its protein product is CASRQTGPRREPQHF.

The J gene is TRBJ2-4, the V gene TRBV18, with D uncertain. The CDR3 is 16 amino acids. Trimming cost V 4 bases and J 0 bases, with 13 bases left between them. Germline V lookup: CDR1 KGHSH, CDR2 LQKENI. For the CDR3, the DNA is TGTGCCAGCTCACTACAACAGCAACTAGCCAAAAACATTCAGTACTTC. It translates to CASSLQQQLAKNIQYF.

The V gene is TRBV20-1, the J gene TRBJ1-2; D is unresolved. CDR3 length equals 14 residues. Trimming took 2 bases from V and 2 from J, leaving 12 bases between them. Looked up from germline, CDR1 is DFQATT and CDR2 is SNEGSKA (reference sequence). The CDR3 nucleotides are TGCAGTGCTAGAAGGCCCGCTCCCAACTATGGCTACACCTTC. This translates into CSARRPAPNYGYTF.

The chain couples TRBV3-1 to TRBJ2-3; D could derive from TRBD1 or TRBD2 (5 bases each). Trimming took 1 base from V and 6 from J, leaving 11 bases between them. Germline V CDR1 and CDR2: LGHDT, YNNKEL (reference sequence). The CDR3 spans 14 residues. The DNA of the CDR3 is TGTGCCAGCAGCCAAGCGGGACCAATTGATACGCAGTATTTT. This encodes CASSQAGPIDTQYF.

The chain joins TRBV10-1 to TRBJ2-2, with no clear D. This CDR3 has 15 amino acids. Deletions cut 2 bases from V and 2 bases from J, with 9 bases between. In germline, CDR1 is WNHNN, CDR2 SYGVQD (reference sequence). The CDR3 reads CASSELTSNTGELFF. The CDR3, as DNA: TGCGCCAGCAGTGAGCTGACCTCCAACACCGGGGAGCTGTTTTTT.

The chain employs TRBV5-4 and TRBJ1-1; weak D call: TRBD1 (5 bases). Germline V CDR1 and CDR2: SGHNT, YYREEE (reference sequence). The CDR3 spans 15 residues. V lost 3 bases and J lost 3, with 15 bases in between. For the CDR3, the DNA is TGTGCCAGCAGCTCGGGGCAGACGCTACACACTGAAGCTTTCTTT. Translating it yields CASSSGQTLHTEAFF.

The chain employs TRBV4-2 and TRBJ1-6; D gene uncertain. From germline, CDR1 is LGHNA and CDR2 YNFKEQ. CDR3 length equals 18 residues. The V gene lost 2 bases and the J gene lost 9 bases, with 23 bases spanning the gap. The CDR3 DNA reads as TGTGCCAGCAGCCAAAAAGCGGGGAGGGAATGGGGTGGTTCACCCCTCCACTTT. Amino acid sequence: CASSQKAGREWGGSPLHF.

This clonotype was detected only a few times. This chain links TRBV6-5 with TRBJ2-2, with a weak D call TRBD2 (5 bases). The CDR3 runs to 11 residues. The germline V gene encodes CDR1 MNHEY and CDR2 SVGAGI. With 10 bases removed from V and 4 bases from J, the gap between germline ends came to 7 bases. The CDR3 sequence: CATRGTGELFF. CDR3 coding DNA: TGTGCCACTCGGGGCACCGGGGAGCTGTTTTTT.

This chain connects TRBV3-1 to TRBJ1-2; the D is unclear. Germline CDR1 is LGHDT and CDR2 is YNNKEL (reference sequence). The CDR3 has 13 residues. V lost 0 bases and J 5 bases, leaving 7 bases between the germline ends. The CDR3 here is CASSQERVYGYTF. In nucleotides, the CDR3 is TGTGCCAGCAGCCAAGAACGGGTATATGGCTACACCTTC.

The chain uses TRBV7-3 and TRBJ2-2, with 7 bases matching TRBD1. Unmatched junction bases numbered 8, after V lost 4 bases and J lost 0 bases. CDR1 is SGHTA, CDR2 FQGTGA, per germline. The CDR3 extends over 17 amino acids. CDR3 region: CASSYDRANANTGELFF. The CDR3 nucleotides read TGTGCCAGCAGCTACGACAGGGCCAACGCGAACACCGGGGAGCTGTTTTTT.

CDR3 sequence: CASSRGQGGHQPQHF. CDR3 coding DNA: TGTGCCAGCAGCCGTGGGCAGGGAGGTCATCAGCCCCAGCATTTT. J is TRBJ1-5 and V is TRBV9, with D perhaps matching TRBD1 (5 bases). V shed 4 bases and J shed 5 bases, with 16 bases lying between them. CDR1 and CDR2 from the germline V gene are SGDLS and YYNGEE. CDR3 length: 15 residues.

Here the CDR3 reads CASSRSGLAGGEQYF. The CDR3 DNA reads TGTGCCAGCAGCCGCTCGGGACTAGCGGGAGGCGAGCAGTACTTC. The gene calls are TRBV28 and TRBJ2-7; TRBD2 matches 15 bases. Germline V gene lookup returns CDR1 MDHEN and CDR2 SYDVKM. CDR3 length: 15 amino acids. After removal of 6 bases from V and 6 bases from J, the junction contained 6 bases not matched to a gene.

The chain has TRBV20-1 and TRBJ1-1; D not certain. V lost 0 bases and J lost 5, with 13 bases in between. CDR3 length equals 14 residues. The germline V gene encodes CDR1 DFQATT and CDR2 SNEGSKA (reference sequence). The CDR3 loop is CSARDSGRYTEAFF. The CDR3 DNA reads TGCAGTGCTAGAGACTCCGGGAGGTATACTGAAGCTTTCTTT.

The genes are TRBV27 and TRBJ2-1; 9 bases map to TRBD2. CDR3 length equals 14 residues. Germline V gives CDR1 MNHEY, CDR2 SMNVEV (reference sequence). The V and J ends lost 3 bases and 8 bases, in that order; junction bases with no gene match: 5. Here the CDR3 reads CASSFGGGGDEQFF. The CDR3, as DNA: TGTGCCAGCAGTTTTGGCGGGGGGGGAGATGAGCAGTTCTTC.

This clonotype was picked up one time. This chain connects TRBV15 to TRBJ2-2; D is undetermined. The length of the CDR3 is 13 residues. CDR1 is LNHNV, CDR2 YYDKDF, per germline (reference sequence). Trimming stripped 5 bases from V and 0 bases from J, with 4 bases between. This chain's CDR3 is CATSSANTGELFF. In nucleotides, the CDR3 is TGTGCCACCAGCTCTGCGAACACCGGGGAGCTGTTTTTT.

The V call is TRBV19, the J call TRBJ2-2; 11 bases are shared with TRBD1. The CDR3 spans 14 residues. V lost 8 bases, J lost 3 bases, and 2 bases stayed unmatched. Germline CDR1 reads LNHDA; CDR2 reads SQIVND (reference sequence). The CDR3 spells CASGTGGDTGELFF. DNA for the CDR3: TGTGCCAGTGGGACAGGGGGTGACACCGGGGAGCTGTTTTTT.

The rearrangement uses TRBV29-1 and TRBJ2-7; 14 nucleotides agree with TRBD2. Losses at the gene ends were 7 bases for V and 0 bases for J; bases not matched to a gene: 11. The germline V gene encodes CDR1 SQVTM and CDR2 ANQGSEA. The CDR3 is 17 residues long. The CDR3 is CSAGGLAGALSSYEQYF. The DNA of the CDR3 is TGCAGCGCCGGGGGACTAGCGGGGGCCCTTAGCTCCTACGAGCAGTACTTC.

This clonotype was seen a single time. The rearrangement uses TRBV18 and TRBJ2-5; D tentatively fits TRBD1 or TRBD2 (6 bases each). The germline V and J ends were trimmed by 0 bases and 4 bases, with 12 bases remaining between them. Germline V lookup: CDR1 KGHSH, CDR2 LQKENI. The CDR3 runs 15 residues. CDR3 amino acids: CASSPPSGGGETQYF. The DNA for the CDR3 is TGTGCCAGCTCACCACCTAGCGGAGGGGGAGAGACCCAGTACTTC.